The source of this TCR beta chain is a study of T cell responses to AZD1222 COVID-19 vaccine. Study outcomes and limitations: Per reports, nearly half of all spike-specific TCRs target regions that are unmutated in variants. It should be noted that donors were predominantly white British and more often female, and clonal diversity was possibly underestimated.

As for this clone: The antigen is undetermined.

Here immunoSEQ multiplex PCR was the method, and the copy in TCRdb shows in-frame clones only, minus some. Of about 190,000 clones listed, about 90% are singletons. The germline gives CDR1 LNHDA, CDR2 SQIVND (reference sequence). The CDR3 is made up of 13 amino acids. The V end was cut by 0 bases, the J end by 7 bases, with 6 bases between. The chain recombines TRBV19 with TRBJ1-4; no clear D gene. Sequencing was performed on peripheral blood, taken on day 0 of MenACWY control vaccination. This TCR was sampled from an adult in good health. CDR3 sequence: CASSIDLGEKLFF. The CDR3 region has the DNA TGTGCCAGTAGTATAGATCTTGGTGAAAAACTGTTTTTT.